This is a list of T cell receptor beta chains from one sample in a study of blood T cell repertoires in COVID-19. TCRdb keeps only in-frame clones here, not all; method: immunoSEQ multiplex PCR. Counted here are approximately 240,000 clones, nearly 90% occurring once; the ten biggest clones make up 2% to 2.5%. The sequenced material came from peripheral blood. The source is a woman in her thirties or forties who had recovered from COVID-19. The CDR3 runs from the conserved cysteine through the conserved F or W. D genes are given only for firm matches. A clone size is listed for some rows: how often the clone was seen (once, few, many), or a class if it is expanded.

v_call	d_call	clone_size	cdr3_length	j_call	cdr3_aa	cdr3_nt
TRBV10-3	.	.	18	TRBJ1-3	CAISESTGNQNSGNTIYF	TGTGCCATCAGTGAGTCGACGGGAAATCAGAACTCTGGAAACACCATATATTTT
TRBV5-1	TRBD1	.	18	TRBJ2-2	CASSPYKKGQQNTGELFF	TGCGCCAGCAGCCCATATAAAAAGGGACAGCAGAACACCGGGGAGCTGTTTTTT
TRBV7-8	.	.	13	TRBJ2-4	CASSYSPKNIQYF	TGTGCCAGCAGCTACTCCCCCAAAAACATTCAGTACTTC
TRBV6-2/TRBV6-3	TRBD1	.	16	TRBJ2-7	CASSYSGTDYSYEQYF	TGTGCCAGCAGTTACTCCGGGACAGATTACTCCTACGAGCAGTACTTC
TRBV27	TRBD1	.	17	TRBJ2-2	CASSYTKGQPNTGELFF	TGTGCCAGCAGTTATACTAAGGGACAGCCGAACACCGGGGAGCTGTTTTTT
TRBV5-1	TRBD1	.	16	TRBJ2-5	CASSLVPGTGSETQYF	TGCGCCAGCAGCTTGGTCCCCGGGACAGGGTCGGAGACCCAGTACTTC
TRBV23-1	.	.	16	TRBJ1-2	CASSQHGTREGYGYTF	TGCGCCAGCAGTCAACATGGGACACGGGAGGGTTATGGCTACACCTTC
TRBV7-2	.	.	14	TRBJ1-2	CASSLIGEVSGYTF	TGTGCCAGCAGCTTAATAGGGGAAGTGAGTGGCTACACCTTC
TRBV7-2	TRBD2	.	16	TRBJ2-1	CASSLAGLAGGNEQFF	TGTGCCAGCAGCTTAGCAGGGCTAGCGGGAGGCAATGAGCAGTTCTTC
TRBV3-1/TRBV3-2	.	.	14	TRBJ2-2	CASSIRTKAGELFF	TGTGCCAGCAGCATTCGGACTAAGGCCGGGGAGCTGTTTTTT
TRBV6-4	.	.	12	TRBJ1-1	CADSDRNTEAFF	TGTGCCGATTCGGACAGGAACACTGAAGCTTTCTTT
TRBV25-1	.	.	15	TRBJ1-6	CASSEQGGARRPLHF	TGTGCCAGCAGTGAACAAGGGGGGGCGCGGCGGCCCCTCCACTTT
TRBV9	TRBD2	.	16	TRBJ2-1	CASSAPRRELFTEQFF	TGTGCCAGCAGCGCCCCTCGGCGGGAGCTATTCACTGAGCAGTTCTTC
TRBV9	.	.	13	TRBJ2-2	CASSETYAGELFF	TGTGCCAGCAGCGAAACATATGCCGGGGAGCTGTTTTTT
TRBV27	TRBD2	.	19	TRBJ2-1	CASSTGLAGDKFSYNEQFF	TGTGCCAGCAGTACCGGACTAGCGGGGGATAAATTCTCCTACAATGAGCAGTTCTTC
TRBV19	TRBD1	.	13	TRBJ2-5	CASRDRGRETQYF	TGTGCCAGCCGGGACAGGGGGCGGGAGACCCAGTACTTC
TRBV5-6	.	few	14	TRBJ1-6	CASSLGWRDSPLHF	TGTGCCAGCAGCTTGGGATGGCGGGATTCACCCCTCCACTTT
TRBV27	TRBD1	.	15	TRBJ2-7	CASSRKGDSSYEQYF	TGTGCCAGCAGTCGAAAGGGGGACAGCTCCTACGAGCAGTACTTC
TRBV5-4	TRBD1	.	16	TRBJ1-2	CASSEGPGQRNYGYTF	TGTGCCAGCAGCGAAGGACCGGGACAGAGAAACTATGGCTACACCTTC
TRBV4-1	.	.	16	TRBJ1-2	CASSQGLRDTRSGYTF	TGCGCCAGCAGCCAAGGGCTCAGGGACACTAGGAGTGGCTACACCTTC
TRBV6-2/TRBV6-3	.	.	16	TRBJ2-7	CASSYLLAGPSYEQYF	TGTGCCAGCAGTTATCTACTAGCAGGGCCCTCCTACGAGCAGTACTTC
TRBV7-6	TRBD1	.	15	TRBJ2-1	CASSRQGQGSWEQFF	TGTGCCAGCAGCCGGCAGGGACAGGGTAGTTGGGAGCAGTTCTTC
TRBV7-6	.	.	16	TRBJ1-3	CASSLGRRGSGNTIYF	TGTGCCAGCAGCTTAGGGCGCCGGGGCTCTGGAAACACCATATATTTT
TRBV12-3/TRBV12-4	.	.	13	TRBJ2-5	CASSPLGQETQYF	TGTGCCAGCAGTCCACTAGGCCAAGAGACCCAGTACTTC
TRBV2	.	.	18	TRBJ1-4	CASSDSPGRVATNEKLFF	TGTGCCAGCAGTGATTCCCCGGGCAGGGTAGCAACTAATGAAAAACTGTTTTTT
TRBV6-2/TRBV6-3	.	.	15	TRBJ1-5	CASSYSGGRGQPQHF	TGTGCCAGCAGTTACTCGGGGGGGCGAGGGCAGCCCCAGCATTTT
TRBV6-2/TRBV6-3	.	once	14	TRBJ2-7	CASSERRGVEEQYF	TGTGCCAGCAGTGAGCGACGGGGTGTGGAAGAGCAGTACTTC
TRBV10-3	TRBD2	.	15	TRBJ2-7	CAISELGGGPHEQYF	TGTGCCATCAGTGAGCTGGGGGGAGGGCCCCACGAGCAGTACTTC
TRBV7-9	.	.	12	TRBJ2-4	CASGPFQEGQYF	TGTGCCAGCGGACCATTCCAGGAGGGTCAGTACTTC
TRBV25-1	TRBD1	.	13	TRBJ2-7	CASNDRVTYEQYF	TGTGCCAGCAACGACAGGGTAACCTACGAGCAGTACTTC
TRBV7-2	TRBD1	.	15	TRBJ2-2	CASSIGTGNTGELFF	TGTGCCAGCAGTATTGGGACAGGGAACACCGGGGAGCTGTTTTTT
TRBV2	.	.	13	TRBJ1-5	CASSTGWGQPQHF	TGTGCCAGCAGTACAGGGTGGGGTCAGCCCCAGCATTTT
TRBV4-2	TRBD2	.	16	TRBJ2-1	CASSQDWLAGVDEQFF	TGTGCCAGCAGCCAAGATTGGCTAGCGGGGGTTGATGAGCAGTTCTTC
TRBV6-5	TRBD1	.	13	TRBJ2-5	CASRAGGLGTQYF	TGTGCCAGCAGAGCAGGGGGCCTCGGGACCCAGTACTTC
TRBV5-4	TRBD1	.	17	TRBJ2-6	CASSLRDRGSGANVLTF	TGTGCCAGCAGCCTCCGGGACAGGGGATCTGGGGCCAACGTCCTGACTTTC
TRBV4-2	.	.	17	TRBJ2-3	CASSPWAGQGGSDTQYF	TGTGCCAGCAGCCCTTGGGCCGGCCAGGGGGGTTCAGATACGCAGTATTTT
TRBV9	TRBD2	.	15	TRBJ2-5	CASSDGGAFWETQYF	TGTGCCAGCAGCGACGGGGGGGCATTCTGGGAGACCCAGTACTTC
TRBV25-1	TRBD1	once	13	TRBJ1-3	CASSEQGANTIYF	TGTGCCAGCAGTGAGCAGGGGGCGAACACCATATATTTT